Shown below are 21 T cell receptor beta chains from a single sample sequenced in a study of blood T cell repertoires in COVID-19. Measured with immunoSEQ multiplex PCR; TCRdb has only the in-frame clones, and not every one. The sample comprises 99,000 or so clones, 80% to 90% of which are singletons, and about 15% rests with the top ten. The sample was peripheral blood. These receptors were obtained from a man aged 45-65 years with acute or convalescent COVID-19.

This chain connects TRBV5-6 to TRBJ1-5; a possible D gene is TRBD1 (6 bases). Trimming stripped 4 bases from V and 1 base from J, with 12 bases between. Germline values: CDR1 SGHDT, CDR2 YYEEEE. The CDR3 extends over 15 amino acids. The CDR3 spells CASSIQGTSNQPQHF. The DNA for the CDR3 is TGTGCCAGCAGCATTCAGGGGACGAGCAATCAGCCCCAGCATTTT.

This clone has more than one count but fewer than ten. CDR3 bases: TGTGCCAGCAGAGGAGCAGCACCCTACGAGCAGTACTTC. It translates to CASRGAAPYEQYF. The chain couples TRBV2 to TRBJ2-7; D is unresolved. The CDR3 runs to 13 residues. Germline V gene sequence: CDR1 SNHLY, CDR2 FYNNEI. The V end lost 6 bases, the J end lost 2 bases, and 11 bases lay between the germline ends.

The chain has TRBV11-2 and TRBJ2-5; TRBD2 aligns across 8 bases. The V segment lost 5 bases and the J segment 4 bases; nucleotides outside the gene matches: 15. CDR3 size: 17 residues. Germline V CDR1 and CDR2: SGHAT, FQNNGV. The CDR3 loop reads CASSQHWELAGGETQYF. CDR3 nucleotides: TGTGCCAGCAGCCAACACTGGGAGCTAGCGGGTGGAGAGACCCAGTACTTC.

This clone was detected a few times. The chain employs TRBV7-2 and TRBJ2-3, with TRBD2 identical over 7 bases. The CDR3 spans 16 residues. Germline V CDR1 and CDR2: SGHTA, FQGNSA. The V and J ends lost 1 base and 0 bases, in that order; junction bases with no gene match: 4. The CDR3 region is CASSLDGGGSTDTQYF. Written as DNA, the CDR3 is TGTGCCAGCAGCTTAGACGGCGGGGGAAGCACAGATACGCAGTATTTT.

The genes are TRBV5-1 and TRBJ2-7; the match to TRBD2 covers 8 bases. V trimming: 0 bases; J trimming: 7 bases; junction bases outside the gene matches: 6. The germline V gene encodes CDR1 SGHRS and CDR2 YFSETQ. This CDR3 has 14 residues. The CDR3, as DNA: TGCGCCAGCAGCTTGGGAGCGGGAGATCGGGAGCAGTACTTC. Translated, it gives CASSLGAGDREQYF.

The genes are TRBV12-3 or TRBV12-4 and TRBJ2-2; TRBD2 might be the D (5 bases). With 3 bases removed from V and 5 bases from J, the gap between germline ends came to 7 bases. The CDR3 length is 13 residues. The CDR3, as DNA: TGTGCCAGCAGTTTCCGGGAAACCGGGGAGCTGTTTTTT. Its translation: CASSFRETGELFF.

V usage is TRBV10-2 and J usage is TRBJ1-3; no clear D. Per germline, CDR1 WSHSY and CDR2 SAAADI. V lost 3 bases, J lost 2 bases, and 8 bases lay in between. The CDR3 is 14 amino acids. In nucleotides, the CDR3 is TGCGCCAGCAGTGATTCGGGGACTGGAAACACCATATATTTT. Amino acids: CASSDSGTGNTIYF.

The chain uses TRBV7-2 and TRBJ2-7; 9 nucleotides match TRBD1. There are 13 residues in the CDR3. Germline CDR1 reads SGHTA; CDR2 reads FQGNSA. V lost 3 bases and J lost 7; bases outside the gene matches: 4. The CDR3 DNA reads as TGTGCCAGCAGCTTGACAGGGGGAAATGAGCAGTACTTC. It specifies CASSLTGGNEQYF.

This chain uses TRBV20-1 with TRBJ2-1; a possible D gene is TRBD2 (5 bases). CDR1 is DFQATT, CDR2 SNEGSKA, per germline (reference sequence). The CDR3 is 14 amino acids. Trimming pared 3 bases from V and 7 bases from J, leaving 16 bases between. The CDR3, as DNA: TGCAGTGCTAGTTCCCCCGGACTGTTTAATGAGCAGTTCTTC. Its translation is CSASSPGLFNEQFF.

The chain couples TRBV12-3 or TRBV12-4 to TRBJ1-2; D remains unclear. V shed 6 bases and J shed 10 bases, with 18 bases lying between them. The CDR3 spans 13 residues. The CDR3 reads CASRGNLEENYTF. The CDR3 DNA reads TGTGCCAGCAGAGGAAACCTAGAAGAAAACTACACCTTC.

V gene TRBV27 combines with J gene TRBJ2-4; 9 bases match TRBD2. Germline lookup yields CDR1 MNHEY and CDR2 SMNVEV (reference sequence). The ends lost 3 bases at V and 8 bases at J; junction bases unmatched: 5. The CDR3 has 14 amino acids. This chain's CDR3 is CASSFGAGGYIQYF. Written as DNA, the CDR3 is TGTGCCAGCAGTTTTGGAGCGGGAGGATACATTCAGTACTTC.

V and J are TRBV7-2 and TRBJ1-1, with a tentative D call TRBD1 (6 bases). The CDR3 spans 13 residues. V lost 5 bases and J lost 5, with 12 bases in between. Per the germline V gene, CDR1 is SGHTA and CDR2 is FQGNSA. CDR3 sequence: CASSGTRGTEAFF. The DNA of the CDR3 is TGTGCCAGCAGCGGAACTAGGGGGACTGAAGCTTTCTTT.

Only one count was recorded for this clone. The chain is built from TRBV28 and TRBJ2-7; 8 positions agree with TRBD2. CDR3 length: 14 amino acids. V was pared by 11 bases and J by 2 bases, with 11 bases of the junction left unmatched. Germline-derived CDR1 and CDR2 are MDHEN and SYDVKM. The CDR3 reads CAVPGGDYPYEQYF. DNA for the CDR3: TGTGCCGTCCCCGGGGGGGACTATCCCTACGAGCAGTACTTC.

The V call is TRBV12-3 or TRBV12-4, the J call TRBJ2-1, with TRBD2 identical over 11 bases. V was clipped by 1 base and J by 13 bases; unmatched bases: 3. The CDR3 covers 13 residues. The CDR3 bases are TGTGCCAGCAGTTTAGTAGCGGGAGGGCCACAGTTCTTC. This codes for CASSLVAGGPQFF.

This clone was seen only a few times. V usage is TRBV24-1 and J usage is TRBJ2-1; no reliable D call. The CDR3 sequence is 15 residues long. The V and J ends lost 4 bases and 7 bases respectively, with 16 bases between them. CDR1 is KGHDR and CDR2 is SFDVKD in the germline V gene. CDR3 amino acids: CATSDRNQVRNEQFF. The CDR3 DNA follows: TGTGCCACCAGTGACCGGAACCAGGTCAGGAATGAGCAGTTCTTC.

This clone was counted a single time. The V call is TRBV11-2, the J call TRBJ2-3; 7 bases are a match to TRBD1. This CDR3 is built from 19 residues. The germline V gene has CDR1 SGHAT and CDR2 FQNNGV. The ends lost 6 bases at V and 6 bases at J; junction bases unmatched: 24. CDR3 sequence reads: CASRTIRGAGDSEGDTQYF. The CDR3 region has the DNA TGTGCCAGCAGAACCATCCGGGGCGCAGGGGACAGCGAAGGTGATACGCAGTATTTT.

V usage is TRBV2 and J usage is TRBJ2-7, with 10 bases fitting TRBD2. V lost 6 bases and J lost 4; bases outside the gene matches: 6. Germline V CDR1 and CDR2: SNHLY, FYNNEI. There are 14 residues in the CDR3. The CDR3, as DNA: TGTGCCAGCAGGAGTAGCGGGAGGATTTACGAGCAGTACTTC. Translation gives CASRSSGRIYEQYF.

The chain carries TRBV28 and TRBJ1-1; the D is unclear. In germline, CDR1 is MDHEN, CDR2 SYDVKM. Trimming cost V 4 bases and J 5 bases, with 8 bases left between them. The CDR3 runs to 12 residues. The CDR3 loop is CASSSRGTEAFF. In nucleotides, the CDR3 is TGTGCCAGCAGTTCAAGAGGGACTGAAGCTTTCTTT.

The V call is TRBV6-2 or TRBV6-3, the J call TRBJ2-1; 7 nucleotides align to TRBD1. V was pared by 5 bases and J by 6 bases, with 7 bases of the junction left unmatched. Germline CDR1 and CDR2: MNHEY and SVGEGT. The CDR3 has 14 residues. CDR3 protein: CASSPTGTVNEQFF. In DNA, the CDR3 is TGTGCCAGCAGTCCGACCGGGACAGTCAATGAGCAGTTCTTC.

The rearrangement uses TRBV29-1 and TRBJ2-7; 8 nucleotides align to TRBD1. V gave up 6 bases and J gave up 7 bases; unmatched junction bases: 11. This CDR3 has 13 amino acids. Germline V lookup: CDR1 SQVTM, CDR2 ANQGSEA. The CDR3 region has the DNA TGCAGCGTGACCGGGACAGGATACCTGGAGCAGTACTTC. Translated: CSVTGTGYLEQYF.

The chain is built from TRBV5-5 and TRBJ2-5; D is uncertain. Trimming removed 1 base at V and 4 bases at J, with 8 bases between. The CDR3 contains 13 residues. Looked up from germline, CDR1 is SGHKS and CDR2 is YYEKEE (reference sequence). CDR3 DNA: TGTGCCAGCAGCTTGAGTAGTCGAGAGACCCAGTACTTC. Translating gives CASSLSSRETQYF.